This TCR beta chain originates from a study of cytomegalovirus exposure and HLA in healthy donors. Both 60 Vbeta primers and 13 Jbeta primers went into the PCR. Clones were sequenced by immunoSEQ multiplex PCR, and TCRdb holds only the in-frame ones, with some missing. The sample consists of 200,000 to 300,000 clones, 70% to 90% of them appearing once. The study's findings and limits: Altogether, about 160 TCR beta chains were recorded as cytomegalovirus-associated. Within the data, a cluster of highly shared sequence variants was likely a sequencing artifact.

As concerns this clone: What it binds is not known.

Per the germline V gene, CDR1 is SEHNR and CDR2 is FQNEAQ (reference sequence). This CDR3 has 15 amino acids. The V end was cut by 2 bases, the J end by 4 bases, with 13 bases between. The V call is TRBV7-9, the J call TRBJ2-3; D not certain. The receptor's source is a girl under 10 years old in good health and CMV-seronegative. Sequenced material: PBMCs. The CDR3 sequence: CASSLTLVMADTQYF. The CDR3 DNA follows: TGTGCCAGCAGCTTAACCCTAGTGATGGCAGATACGCAGTATTTT.